This T cell receptor (beta chain) is from a study of blood T cell repertoires in COVID-19. Assay used: immunoSEQ multiplex PCR; TCRdb lists only in-frame clones, some missing. This repertoire shows more than 95,000 clones, about 85% found once; its top ten account for about 12%. The CDR3 is 16 residues long. Trimming cost V 7 bases and J 9 bases; bases outside gene matches: 10. The V gene's germline CDR1 is LNHDA and CDR2 SQIVND (reference sequence). This chain uses TRBV19 with TRBJ2-2; TRBD2 agrees at 14 bases. This TCR came from a man between 60 and 75 years old with acute or convalescent COVID-19. The sequencing input was peripheral blood. The CDR3 nucleotides are TGTGCCAGTACCCTAGGCGGGACTAGCGGGAGCAGGGAGCTGTTTTTT. This codes for CASTLGGTSGSRELFF.